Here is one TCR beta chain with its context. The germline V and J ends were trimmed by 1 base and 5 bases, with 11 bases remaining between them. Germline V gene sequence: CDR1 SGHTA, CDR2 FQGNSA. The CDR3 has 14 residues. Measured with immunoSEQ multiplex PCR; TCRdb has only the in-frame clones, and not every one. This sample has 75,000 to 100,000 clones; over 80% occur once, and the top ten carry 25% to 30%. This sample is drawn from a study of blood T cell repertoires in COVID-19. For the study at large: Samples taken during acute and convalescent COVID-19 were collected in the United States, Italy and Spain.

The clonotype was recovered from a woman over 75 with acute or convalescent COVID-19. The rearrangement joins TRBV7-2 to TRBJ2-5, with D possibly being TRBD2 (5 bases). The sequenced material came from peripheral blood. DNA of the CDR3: TGTGCCAGCAGCTTAGAGACTAACGGGGAGACCCAGTACTTC. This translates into CASSLETNGETQYF.